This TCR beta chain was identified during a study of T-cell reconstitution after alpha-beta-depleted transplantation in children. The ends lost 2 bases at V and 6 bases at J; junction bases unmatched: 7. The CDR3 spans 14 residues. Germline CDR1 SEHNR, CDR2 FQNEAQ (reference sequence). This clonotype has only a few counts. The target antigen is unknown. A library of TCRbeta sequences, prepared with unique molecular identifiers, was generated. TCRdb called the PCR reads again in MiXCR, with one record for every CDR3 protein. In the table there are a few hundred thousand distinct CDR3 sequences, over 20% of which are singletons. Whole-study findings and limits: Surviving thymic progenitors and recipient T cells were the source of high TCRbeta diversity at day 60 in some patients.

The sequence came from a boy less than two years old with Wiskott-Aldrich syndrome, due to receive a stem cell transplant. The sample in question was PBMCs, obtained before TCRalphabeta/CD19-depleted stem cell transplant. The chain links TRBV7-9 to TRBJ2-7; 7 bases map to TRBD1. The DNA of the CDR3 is TGTGCCAGCAGCTTACGCGGACAGGTGACCGAGCAGTACTTC. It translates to CASSLRGQVTEQYF.